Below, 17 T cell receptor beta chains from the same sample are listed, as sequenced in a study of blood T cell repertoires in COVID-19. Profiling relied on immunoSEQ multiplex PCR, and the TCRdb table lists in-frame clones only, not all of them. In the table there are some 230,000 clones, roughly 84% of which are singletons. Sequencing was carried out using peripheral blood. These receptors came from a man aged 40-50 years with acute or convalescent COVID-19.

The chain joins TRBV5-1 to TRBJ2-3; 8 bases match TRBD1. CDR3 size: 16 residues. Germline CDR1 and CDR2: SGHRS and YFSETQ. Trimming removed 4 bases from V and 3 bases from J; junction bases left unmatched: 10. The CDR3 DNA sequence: TGCGCCAGCAGCCGCACTGGACAGGGTGGGACAGATACGCAGTATTTT. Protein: CASSRTGQGGTDTQYF.

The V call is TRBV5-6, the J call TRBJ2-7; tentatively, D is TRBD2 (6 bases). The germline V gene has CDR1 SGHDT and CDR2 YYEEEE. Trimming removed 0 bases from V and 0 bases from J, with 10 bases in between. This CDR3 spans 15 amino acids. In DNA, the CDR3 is TGTGCCAGCAGCTTGGCGGGCGGGGACTCCTACGAGCAGTACTTC. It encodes CASSLAGGDSYEQYF.

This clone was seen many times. CDR3 coding DNA: TGCAGCGTCCGACAGGGATCGAACTATGGCTACACCTTC. The encoded protein is CSVRQGSNYGYTF. The chain recombines TRBV29-1 with TRBJ1-2; TRBD1 matches at 7 bases. V lost 6 bases and J lost 2; bases outside the gene matches: 6. The CDR3 has 13 residues. From germline, CDR1 is SQVTM and CDR2 ANQGSEA.

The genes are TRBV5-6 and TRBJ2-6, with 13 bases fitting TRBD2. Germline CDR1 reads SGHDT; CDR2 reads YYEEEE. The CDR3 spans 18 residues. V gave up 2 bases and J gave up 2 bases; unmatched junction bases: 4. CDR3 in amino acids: CASSFRLAGGAGANVLTF. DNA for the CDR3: TGTGCCAGCAGCTTTCGACTAGCGGGGGGTGCTGGGGCCAACGTCCTGACTTTC.

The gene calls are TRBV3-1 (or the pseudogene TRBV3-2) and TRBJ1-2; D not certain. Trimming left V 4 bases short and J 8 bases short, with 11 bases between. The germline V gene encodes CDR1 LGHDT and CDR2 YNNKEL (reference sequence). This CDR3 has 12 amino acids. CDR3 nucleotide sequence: TGTGCCAGCAGCCGAAGCGAGTCCGGCTACACCTTC. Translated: CASSRSESGYTF.

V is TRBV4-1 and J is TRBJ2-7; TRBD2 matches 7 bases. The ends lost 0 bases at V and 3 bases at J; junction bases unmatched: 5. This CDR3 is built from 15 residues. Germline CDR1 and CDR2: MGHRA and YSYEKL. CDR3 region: CASSQDRGEGYEQYF. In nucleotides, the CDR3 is TGCGCCAGCAGCCAAGATCGGGGGGAAGGCTACGAGCAGTACTTC.

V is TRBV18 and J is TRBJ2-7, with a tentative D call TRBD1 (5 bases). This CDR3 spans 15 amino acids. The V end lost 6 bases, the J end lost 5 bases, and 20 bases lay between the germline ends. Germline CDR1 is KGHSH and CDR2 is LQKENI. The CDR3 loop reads CASSFQAGPFDEQYF. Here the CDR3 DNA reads TGTGCCAGCTCCTTCCAGGCAGGGCCCTTTGACGAGCAGTACTTC.

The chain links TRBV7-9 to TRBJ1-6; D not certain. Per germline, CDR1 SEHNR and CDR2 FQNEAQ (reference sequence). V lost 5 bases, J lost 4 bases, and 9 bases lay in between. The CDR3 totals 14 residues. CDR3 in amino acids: CASSDGNYNSPLHF. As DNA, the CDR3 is TGTGCCAGCAGCGACGGGAATTATAATTCACCCCTCCACTTT.

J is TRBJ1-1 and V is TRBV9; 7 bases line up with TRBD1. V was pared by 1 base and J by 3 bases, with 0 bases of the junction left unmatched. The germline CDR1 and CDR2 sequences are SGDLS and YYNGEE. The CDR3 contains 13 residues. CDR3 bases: TGTGCCAGCAGCGTACAGGGGGACACTGAAGCTTTCTTT. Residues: CASSVQGDTEAFF.

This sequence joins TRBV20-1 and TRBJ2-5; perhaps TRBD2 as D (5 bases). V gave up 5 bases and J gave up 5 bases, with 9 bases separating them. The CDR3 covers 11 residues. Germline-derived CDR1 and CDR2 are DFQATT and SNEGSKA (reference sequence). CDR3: CSAWESETQYF. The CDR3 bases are TGCAGTGCTTGGGAGTCGGAGACCCAGTACTTC.

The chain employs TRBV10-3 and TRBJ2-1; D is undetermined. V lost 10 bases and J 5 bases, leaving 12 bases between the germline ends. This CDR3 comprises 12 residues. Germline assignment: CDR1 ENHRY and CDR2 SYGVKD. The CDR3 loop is CATTGGHNEQFF. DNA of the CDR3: TGTGCCACGACCGGTGGGCACAATGAGCAGTTCTTC.

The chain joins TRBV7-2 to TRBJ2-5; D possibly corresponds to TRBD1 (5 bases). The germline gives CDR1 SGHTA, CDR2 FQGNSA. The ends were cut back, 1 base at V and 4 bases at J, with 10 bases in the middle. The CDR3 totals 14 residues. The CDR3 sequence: CASSLVSGPETQYF. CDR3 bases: TGTGCCAGCAGCTTAGTATCAGGGCCAGAGACCCAGTACTTC.

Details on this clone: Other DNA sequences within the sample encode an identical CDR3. The CDR3 here is CASSLGQGYGYTF. DNA of the CDR3: TGTGCCAGCAGCCTAGGACAGGGGTATGGCTACACCTTC. The chain is built from TRBV7-2 and TRBJ1-2, with 9 bases lining up with TRBD1. Germline V CDR1 and CDR2: SGHTA, FQGNSA. This CDR3 region has 13 residues. Trimming took 5 bases from V and 5 from J; bases not matched to a gene: 3.

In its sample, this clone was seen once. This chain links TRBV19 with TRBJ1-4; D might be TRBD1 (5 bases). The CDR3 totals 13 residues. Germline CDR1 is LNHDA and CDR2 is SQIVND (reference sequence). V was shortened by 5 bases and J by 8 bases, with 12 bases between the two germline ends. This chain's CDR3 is CASSSGGREKLFF. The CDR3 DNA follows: TGTGCCAGTAGTTCCGGGGGACGGGAAAAACTGTTTTTT.

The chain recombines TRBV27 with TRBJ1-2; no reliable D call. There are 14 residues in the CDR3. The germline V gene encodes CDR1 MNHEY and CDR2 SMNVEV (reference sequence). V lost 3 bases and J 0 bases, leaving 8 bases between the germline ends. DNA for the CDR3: TGTGCCAGCAGTTTCCGGAGTACTAACTATGGCTACACCTTC. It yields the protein CASSFRSTNYGYTF.

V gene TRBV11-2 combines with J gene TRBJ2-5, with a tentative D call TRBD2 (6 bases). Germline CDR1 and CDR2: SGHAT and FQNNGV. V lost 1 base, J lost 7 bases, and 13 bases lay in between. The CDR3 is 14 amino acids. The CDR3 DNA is TGTGCCAGCAGCTTAGTTTTTGCCGGGGGGACCCAGTACTTC. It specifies CASSLVFAGGTQYF.

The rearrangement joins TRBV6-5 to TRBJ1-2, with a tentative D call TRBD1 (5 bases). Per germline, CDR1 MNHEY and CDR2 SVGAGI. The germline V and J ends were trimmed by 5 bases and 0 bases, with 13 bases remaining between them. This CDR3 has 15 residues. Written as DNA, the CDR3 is TGTGCCAGCAGTCGACAGTGGGGTGCTAACTATGGCTACACCTTC. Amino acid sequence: CASSRQWGANYGYTF.